This TCR beta chain came from a study of early T cells in non-severe SARS-CoV-2 infection (dated by TCRdb to 2020 to 2023). Turning to the overall study: Because TCR sequencing relied on bulk RNA taken from unsorted whole blood, pairing of alpha and beta chains was not possible. What the work shows at the level of the full study, not this receptor alone: VDJdb matching was skewed toward anti-spike CD8 responses, so virus-specific expansions were likely underestimated and private and CD4 specificities were missed.

As encoded in the germline V gene, CDR1 is MNHEY while CDR2 is SVGEGT. V is reduced by 4 bases and J by 8 bases, leaving a spacing of 18 bases between them. The CDR3 measures 15 amino acids from cysteine to phenylalanine. Only the CDR3 part of the read is kept: 45 bases, read in frame from the first base. A case-control design nested within a healthcare worker cohort in London, UK, was used, with weekly nasopharyngeal swab PCR tests and blood sampling performed. Healthcare workers were recruited during the week of the UK lockdown, between 23 and 31 March 2020, and followed weekly for up to roughly 16 weeks. With respect to this clonotype: It lacks a known antigen. Per-base quality was not reported, and no clone a single base away is much larger than it.

The library relied on 5' RACE. Sequenced on a NextSeq 500. The TCR library protocol attached unique molecular identifiers to individual cDNA molecules to correct for sequencing error and PCR bias. Both TCR alpha and beta chains were sequenced, and tight co-correlation was observed between alpha and beta sequence abundances in each sample. The paper's data handling went like this. V gene, J gene and CDR3 annotation of TCR sequences was performed with Decombinator V4. Expanded TCRs were defined as changing significantly between any two time points under a Poisson model with p below 0.0001. TCR abundances were normalised to the total number of TCRs sequenced per sample and expressed as counts per million. MAIT TCRs were defined by TRAV1-2 paired with TRAJ12, TRAJ20 or TRAJ33, and iNKT TCRs by TRAV10 paired with TRAJ18. VDJdb, accessed 1 November 2021, was searched for CMV, EBV and SARS-CoV-2 annotated TCRs, with TCRs annotated for multiple antigens excluded. TCRdb reprocessed the public reads (quality trimming at Q25 with fastp, clone calling with MiXCR) and kept in-frame beta chains. For every CDR3 protein sequence, its rows merge into one entry that carries the most common genes and DNA. TCRdb's processing, not the authors' own work, is the source of the V and J calls. Present in this sample are 95,000 to 110,000 distinct CDR3 sequences, around 10% of which were seen just once. The top ten hold about 7.6% of the sample.

The TCR comes from an adult who was a healthcare worker with PCR-confirmed SARS-CoV-2 infection or an uninfected control (not recorded which). Sequences were obtained from whole blood. This chain is built from TRBV6-2 or TRBV6-3 and TRBJ2-1; too little of a D gene remains to name it. The nucleotide sequence is TGTGCCAGCAGTTTTCTCCGACTTTCAGGCGATGAGCAGTTCTTC. Its coded protein is CASSFLRLSGDEQFF.